The entry that follows covers one TCR delta chain sequence. These data come from a study of gamma-delta T cells after stem cell transplantation. TCRdb called clones anew from the RT-PCR reads with CATT. The data contain 750 to 950 delta-chain clones, around a fifth of them seen just once; the ten biggest clones take up roughly 32%. Trimming cost V 5 bases and J 2 bases, with 27 bases left between them. This CDR3 is built from 19 residues. Germline assignment: CDR1 TSWWSYY and CDR2 QGS. Sequencing was performed on gamma-delta T cells. This clonotype was sampled from a human donor. It is not recorded whose cells these are; they may come from a transplant donor. The chain is built from TRDV1 and TRDJ1, with D perhaps given as TRDD2 or TRDD3 (7 bases each). The J gene is absent in TCRdb and was assigned here via DNA matching to germline. The DNA for the CDR3 is TGTGCTCTTGGGCCATCCTTCCTTCTCTGGGGGGCCTCGACCGATAAACTCATCTTT. It codes for CALGPSFLLWGASTDKLIF.